This is a list of T cell receptor beta chains from one sample in a study of Graves' ophthalmopathy and Graves' hyperthyroidism. TCRdb processed the multiplex PCR reads anew with MiXCR; each CDR3 protein has one entry. The sample lists 400,000 or so distinct CDR3 sequences; just over 15% were seen once. The specimen sequenced was peripheral blood. Receptor source: a woman between 18 and 29 years old with stable Graves' hyperthyroidism. The CDR3 runs from the conserved cysteine through the conserved F or W. The D gene is left open where the match is weak. The listing skips clone size in some rows; elsewhere it reads once, few, many or a size class.

D gene | J gene | V gene | clone size | CDR3 DNA | CDR3 protein
NA | TRBJ1-1 | TRBV12-3/TRBV12-4 | many | TGTGCCAGCAGCCCGAGGCCCGCGAACACTGAAGCTTTCTTT | CASSPRPANTEAFF
TRBD1 | TRBJ1-2 | TRBV29-1 | many | TGCAGCGTTCCCCTCCCCCCGGGACAGGGGTTAGATGGCTACACCTTC | CSVPLPPGQGLDGYTF
TRBD2 | TRBJ2-2 | TRBV7-6 | few | TGTGCCAGCAGCTCGAACCTAGCGGGGGGCGGAACCGGGGAGCTGTTTTTT | CASSSNLAGGGTGELFF
NA | TRBJ1-5 | TRBV12-3/TRBV12-4 | many | TGTGCCAGCAGTTACGGGGAACAGCCCCAGCATTTT | CASSYGEQPQHF
NA | TRBJ1-1 | TRBV6-1 | many | TGTGCCAGCACCTCCGGGGGTGAAGCTTTCTTT | CASTSGGEAFF
TRBD1 | TRBJ1-2 | TRBV7-8 | many | TGTGCCAGCAGCTTAACAGGGGAGCAAAACTATGGCTACACCTTC | CASSLTGEQNYGYTF
TRBD2 | TRBJ2-7 | TRBV28 | NA | TGTGCCAGCAGGTCTATTGGTAGGCGGGGGACTCTCCTCTACGAGCAGTACTTC | CASRSIGRRGTLLYEQYF
NA | TRBJ2-5 | TRBV25-1 | NA | TGTGCCAGCGCGTTCTCAGGGACCCAGTACTTC | CASAFSGTQYF
NA | TRBJ2-7 | TRBV11-3 | few | TGTGCCTCCTCTGGGGGCGGCGCCTACGAGCAGTACTTC | CASSGGGAYEQYF
TRBD2 | TRBJ2-2 | TRBV20-1 | NA | TGCAGTGCTAGCGGGGGGGCCACCGGGGAGCTGTGTTTT | CSASGGATGELCF
TRBD2 | TRBJ2-5 | TRBV6-1 | many | TGTGCCAGCAGTGAAGCGGTAGCGGGGGCGGGGGAGACCCAGTACTTC | CASSEAVAGAGETQYF
TRBD1 | TRBJ1-2 | TRBV19 | many | TGTGCCAGTAGTATGGACAGGGGGTATTATGGCTACACCTTC | CASSMDRGYYGYTF
NA | TRBJ1-2 | TRBV20-1 | many | TGCAGTGCTAGAGATCGGGCCAGGCCAGGCCAAGGCTACACCTTC | CSARDRARPGQGYTF
NA | TRBJ2-7 | TRBV2 | NA | TGTGCCAGCATTCTTCAACGGGGCAGCCTTTACCACGAGCAGTACTTC | CASILQRGSLYHEQYF
NA | TRBJ1-2 | TRBV6-1 | NA | TGTGCCAGCAGTGTTCCGACAGGTTATGGCTACACCTTC | CASSVPTGYGYTF
NA | TRBJ2-7 | TRBV7-9 | many | TGTGCCAGCAGCTTAGCGGGAGGCGGAAACGAGCAGTACTTC | CASSLAGGGNEQYF
NA | TRBJ1-5 | TRBV12-3/TRBV12-4 | many | TGTGCCAGCAGTTCAGTAGGGGGAGGCCAGCCCCAGCATTTT | CASSSVGGGQPQHF
NA | TRBJ1-5 | TRBV24-1 | many | TGTGCCACCAGTGGGGTGGGGGATCAGCCCCAGCATTTT | CATSGVGDQPQHF
NA | TRBJ1-3 | TRBV28 | many | TGTGCCAGCAGTACATTATTGAGAACCTTAAACACCATATATTTT | CASSTLLRTLNTIYF
NA | TRBJ1-6 | TRBV10-3 | NA | TGTGCCATCAGTGAGTCAGGGACGGTGGCTTCACCCCTCCACTTT | CAISESGTVASPLHF
NA | TRBJ2-7 | TRBV12-3/TRBV12-4 | few | TGTGCCAGCAGTCTTGTGACCTATGGCGAACAGTACTTC | CASSLVTYGEQYF
NA | TRBJ1-2 | TRBV9 | many | TGTGCCAGCAGCGTAGGGGTCCAGGGCTCTTATTATGGCTACACCTTC | CASSVGVQGSYYGYTF
TRBD1 | TRBJ1-2 | TRBV10-3 | many | TGTGCCATCAGCCGGGACAGGGATAATAACTATGGCTACACCTTC | CAISRDRDNNYGYTF
NA | TRBJ2-7 | TRBV3-1 | NA | TGTGCCAGCAGCCAAGGTCCTAGCTCCTACGAGCAGTACTTC | CASSQGPSSYEQYF
NA | TRBJ1-2 | TRBV20-1 | few | TGCAGTGCTAGAGGTGGGAGTGAAAGGGGCTACACCTTC | CSARGGSERGYTF
NA | TRBJ1-6 | TRBV5-1 | many | TGCGCCAGCAGCTTGGTTTCGGGCACCTCGAATTCACCCCTCCACTTT | CASSLVSGTSNSPLHF
NA | TRBJ1-1 | TRBV5-1 | many | TGCGCCAGCAGGTGGAACCGAGATGAAGCTTTCTTT | CASRWNRDEAFF
TRBD1 | TRBJ2-5 | TRBV29-1 | many | TGCAGCGCCGGGGGGACAGGGGTGGAGACCCAGTACTTC | CSAGGTGVETQYF
NA | TRBJ1-2 | TRBV12-3/TRBV12-4 | many | TGTGCCAGCAGTTTTGACCGCCGGGGCTACACCTTC | CASSFDRRGYTF
NA | TRBJ1-2 | TRBV20-1 | many | TGCAGTGCTTCACCCCAGGGCCCTTATGGCTACACCTTC | CSASPQGPYGYTF
NA | TRBJ2-4 | TRBV20-1 | NA | TGCAGTGCAACCGAGATCAGCCCTTTAGCCAAAAACATTCAGTACTTC | CSATEISPLAKNIQYF
NA | TRBJ2-2 | TRBV27 | few | TGTGCCAGCAGTCCCAGGATAAGCGGGGAGCTGTTTTTT | CASSPRISGELFF
NA | TRBJ2-5 | TRBV2 | many | TGTGCCAGCAGTGAAGCAATGGGAGAGACCCAGTACTTC | CASSEAMGETQYF
NA | TRBJ2-7 | TRBV27 | many | TGTGCCAGCAGTTCGGACCCCTTCTATGCGGTGGAGGGAACGGGCTACGAGCAGTACTTC | CASSSDPFYAVEGTGYEQYF
NA | TRBJ2-7 | TRBV6-5 | NA | TGTGCCAGCAGTTTCAACAGTGGCTACGAGCAGTACTTC | CASSFNSGYEQYF
TRBD1 | TRBJ2-2 | TRBV18 | NA | TGTGCCAGCTCACCGCCGGGACAGGGGATGACCGGGGAGCTGTTTTTT | CASSPPGQGMTGELFF
NA | TRBJ2-5 | TRBV12-3/TRBV12-4 | many | TGTGCCAGCAGATACCGGGACCAAGAGACCCAGTACTTC | CASRYRDQETQYF
TRBD1 | TRBJ1-6 | TRBV27 | many | TGTGCCAGCAGTCCCAAGACAGGGTATAATTCACCCCTCCACTTT | CASSPKTGYNSPLHF
NA | TRBJ1-1 | TRBV3-1 | few | TGTGCCAGCAGCCAGGGCACCTACTCTGAAGCTTCCTTT | CASSQGTYSEASF
TRBD1 | TRBJ2-7 | TRBV3-1 | NA | TGTGCCAGCAGCCGGGACAGGACCTACGTCTACGAGCAGTACTTC | CASSRDRTYVYEQYF
TRBD1 | TRBJ1-1 | TRBV19 | many | TGTGCCAGTAGTACCTCGGACAGGGGGGAGGACACTGAAGCTTTCTTT | CASSTSDRGEDTEAFF